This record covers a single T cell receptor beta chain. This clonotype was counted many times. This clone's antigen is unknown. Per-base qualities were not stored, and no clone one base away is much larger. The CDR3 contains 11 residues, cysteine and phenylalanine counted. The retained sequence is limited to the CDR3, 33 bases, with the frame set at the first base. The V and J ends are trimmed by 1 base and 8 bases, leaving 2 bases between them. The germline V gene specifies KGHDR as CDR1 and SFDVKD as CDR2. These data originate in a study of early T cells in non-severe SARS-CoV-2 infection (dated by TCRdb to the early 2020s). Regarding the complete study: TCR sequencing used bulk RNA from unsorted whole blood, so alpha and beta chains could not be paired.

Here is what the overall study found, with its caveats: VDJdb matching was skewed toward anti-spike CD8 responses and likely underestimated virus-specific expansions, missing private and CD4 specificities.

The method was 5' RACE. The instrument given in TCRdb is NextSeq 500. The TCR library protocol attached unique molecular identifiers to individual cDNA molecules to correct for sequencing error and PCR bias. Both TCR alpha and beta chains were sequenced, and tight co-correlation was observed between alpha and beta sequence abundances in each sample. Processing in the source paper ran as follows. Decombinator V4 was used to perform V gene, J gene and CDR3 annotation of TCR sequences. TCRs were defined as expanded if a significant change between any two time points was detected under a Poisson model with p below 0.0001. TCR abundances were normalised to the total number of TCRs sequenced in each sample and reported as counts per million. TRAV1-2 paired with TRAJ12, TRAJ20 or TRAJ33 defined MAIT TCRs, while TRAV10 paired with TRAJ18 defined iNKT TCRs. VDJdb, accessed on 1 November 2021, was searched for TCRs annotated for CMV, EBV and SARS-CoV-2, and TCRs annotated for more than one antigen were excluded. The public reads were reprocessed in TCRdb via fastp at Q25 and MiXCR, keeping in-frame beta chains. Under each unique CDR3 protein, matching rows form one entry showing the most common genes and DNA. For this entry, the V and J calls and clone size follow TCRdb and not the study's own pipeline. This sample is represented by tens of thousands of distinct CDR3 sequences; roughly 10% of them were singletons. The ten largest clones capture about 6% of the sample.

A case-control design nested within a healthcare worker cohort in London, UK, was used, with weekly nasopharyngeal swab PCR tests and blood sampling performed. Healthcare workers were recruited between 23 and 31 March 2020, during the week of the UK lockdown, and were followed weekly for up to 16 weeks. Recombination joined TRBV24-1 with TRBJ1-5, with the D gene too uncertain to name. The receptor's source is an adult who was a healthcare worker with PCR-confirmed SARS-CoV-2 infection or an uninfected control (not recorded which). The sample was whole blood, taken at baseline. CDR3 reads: CATSDFKPQHF. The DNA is TGTGCCACCAGTGATTTTAAGCCCCAGCATTTT.